This TCR beta chain was captured by sequencing in a study of T cell responses to AZD1222 COVID-19 vaccine. Overall study findings and caveats: Baseline serology detected seropositivity in only six AZD1222 recipients. It was only after the peak T cell response that any repertoires were sampled. White British people made up most donors, females outnumbered males, and clonal diversity was possibly underestimated.

Assay: immunoSEQ multiplex PCR; the TCRdb copy retains only in-frame clones and omits some. The data contain roughly 180,000 clones, 80% to 95% of them singletons. As to this clone: What it binds is unknown.

Sample: peripheral blood, taken 28 days after the second AZD1222 dose. The sequence came from an adult who received the AZD1222 COVID-19 vaccine.

The CDR3 loop is CASSPPAEVGAFF. In nucleotides, the CDR3 is TGTGCCAGTAGTCCCCCAGCAGAGGTGGGAGCTTTCTTT. The chain carries TRBV19 and TRBJ1-1; the D is unclear. CDR1 LNHDA and CDR2 SQIVND come from the germline V gene (reference sequence). The germline V and J ends were trimmed by 5 bases and 10 bases, with 17 bases remaining between them. CDR3 length equals 13 residues.